The 6 T cell receptor beta chains in this list originate from one sample, sequenced in a study of control samples from healthy donors and cancer patients. Some clones are missing from TCRdb's copy, which holds only in-frame ones; the method was immunoSEQ multiplex PCR. The data show roughly 150,000 clones, around nine tenths seen once. The material sequenced was blood. These receptors were obtained from a young man in good health.

The gene calls are TRBV4-1 and TRBJ1-1, with D uncertain. Trimming left V 7 bases short and J 1 base short, with 10 bases between. The CDR3 loop spans 13 amino acids. Germline lookup yields CDR1 MGHRA and CDR2 YSYEKL. CDR3 region: CASIAVGNTEAFF. DNA of the CDR3: TGCGCCAGCATCGCGGTCGGGAACACTGAAGCTTTCTTT.

This chain joins TRBV6-6 and TRBJ2-5, with 11 bases that match TRBD1. V dropped 5 bases and J dropped 4; count of bases not matched to a gene: 9. Germline CDR1 reads MNHNY; CDR2 reads SVGAGI (reference sequence). The CDR3 has 16 residues. CDR3 in DNA: TGTGCCAGCAGTCACGAGGGACAGGGGGGCAGAGAGACCCAGTACTTC. Protein: CASSHEGQGGRETQYF.

The genes are TRBV5-4 and TRBJ2-3; TRBD2 matches at 7 bases. The germline V gene encodes CDR1 SGHNT and CDR2 YYREEE (reference sequence). CDR3 length equals 19 residues. Unmatched junction bases numbered 19, after V lost 4 bases and J lost 2 bases. The CDR3 region has the DNA TGTGCCAGCAGCCCTCGACTAGCAGATTTACTTACCACCACAGATACGCAGTATTTT. It translates to CASSPRLADLLTTTDTQYF. Complete variable domain (other parts from reference TRBV5-4 and TRBJ2-3): ETGVTQSPTHLIKTRGQQVTLRCSSQSGHNTVSWYQQALGQGPQFIFQYYREEENGRGNFPPRFSGLQFPNYSSELNVNALELDDSALYLCASSPRLADLLTTTDTQYFGPGTRLTVL.

J is TRBJ1-5 and V is TRBV7-9; 9 bases agree with TRBD1. The germline V gene has CDR1 SEHNR and CDR2 FQNEAQ (reference sequence). The V and J ends lost 1 base and 6 bases, in that order; junction bases with no gene match: 10. This CDR3 has 17 amino acids. The CDR3 loop reads CASSLDTGTGFFQPQHF. Written as DNA, the CDR3 is TGTGCCAGCAGCTTAGATACCGGGACAGGGTTTTTTCAGCCCCAGCATTTT.

J is TRBJ1-6 and V is TRBV5-4, with D perhaps matching TRBD1 (5 bases). Germline CDR1 and CDR2: SGHNT and YYREEE (reference sequence). This CDR3 contains 16 residues. The V and J ends lost 4 bases and 0 bases respectively, with 11 bases between them. The CDR3 region has the DNA TGTGCCAGCAGCCCGGGACGGAGCTCCTATAATTCACCCCTCCACTTT. This gives the protein CASSPGRSSYNSPLHF.

The sample holds a few counts of this clone. The gene calls are TRBV7-3 and TRBJ1-1; the D is unclear. CDR3 size: 13 residues. V lost 0 bases and J 1 base, leaving 3 bases between the germline ends. Germline CDR1 and CDR2: SGHTA and FQGTGA. CDR3 DNA: TGTGCCAGCAGCTTAACCCGGAACACTGAAGCTTTCTTT. This sequence encodes CASSLTRNTEAFF. Full variable domain (rest looked up from reference TRBV7-3 and TRBJ1-1): GAGVSQTPSNKVTEKGKYVELRCDPISGHTALYWYRQSLGQGPEFLIYFQGTGAADDSGLPNDRFFAVRPEGSVSTLKIQRTERGDSAVYLCASSLTRNTEAFFGQGTRLTVV.